The 4 T cell receptor beta chains below come from one sample, sequenced in a study of blood T cell repertoires in COVID-19. Sequencing was performed with immunoSEQ multiplex PCR; in TCRdb, only in-frame clones are kept and a portion is missing. Of approximately 200,000 clones detected, roughly 82% appear once; the ten largest clones hold over 9.5%. The sample was PBMCs or T cells enriched from blood (not recorded which). The receptor source for this set is a man aged 35 to 55 who had recovered from COVID-19.

This sequence joins TRBV5-6 and TRBJ1-1; D is unresolved. This CDR3 comprises 14 residues. The V gene lost 0 bases and the J gene lost 5 bases, with 11 bases spanning the gap. CDR1 SGHDT and CDR2 YYEEEE come from the germline V gene. CDR3 DNA: TGTGCCAGCAGCTTGGACAGTTTTTTAACTGAAGCTTTCTTT. Encoded protein: CASSLDSFLTEAFF.

The sample holds one count of this clone. This rearrangement joins TRBV5-4 to TRBJ2-7; 9 bases agree with TRBD1. The ends lost 3 bases at V and 0 bases at J; junction bases unmatched: 4. The CDR3 runs to 15 residues. Germline loops: CDR1 SGHNT, CDR2 YYREEE (reference sequence). The CDR3 is CASSSQGASSYEQYF. As DNA, the CDR3 is TGTGCCAGCAGCTCACAGGGGGCGAGCTCCTACGAGCAGTACTTC. Looking up the rest from reference TRBV5-4 and TRBJ2-7 gives the full variable domain: ETGVTQSPTHLIKTRGQQVTLRCSSQSGHNTVSWYQQALGQGPQFIFQYYREEENGRGNFPPRFSGLQFPNYSSELNVNALELDDSALYLCASSSQGASSYEQYFGPGTRLTVT.

This chain connects TRBV5-1 to TRBJ2-2, with a weak D call TRBD2 (5 bases). CDR3 length: 14 amino acids. Germline CDR1 reads SGHRS; CDR2 reads YFSETQ. With 5 bases removed from V and 3 bases from J, the gap between germline ends came to 11 bases. The CDR3 here is CASRNSVDTGELFF. The DNA of the CDR3 is TGCGCCAGCAGAAATAGCGTCGACACCGGGGAGCTGTTTTTT.

This clone showed up just a few times. CDR3 region: CASSLSLALTRDTQYF. CDR3 in DNA: TGTGCCAGCAGCTTGAGTTTAGCACTTACGAGGGATACGCAGTATTTT. The chain has TRBV11-2 and TRBJ2-3; D is unresolved. CDR3 length equals 16 residues. V was shortened by 3 bases and J by 6 bases, with 19 bases between the two germline ends. Germline V CDR1 and CDR2: SGHAT, FQNNGV.